Listed below are T cell receptor beta chains from one sample, sequenced in a study of cytomegalovirus exposure and HLA in healthy donors. The method was immunoSEQ multiplex PCR; TCRdb's version includes in-frame clones alone and lacks a portion of them. The sample records around 140,000 clones, 80% to 85% being singletons. Sequencing was done on a sample of PBMCs. The receptors were sampled from a woman aged 30 to 39 in good health and CMV-seronegative. Both conserved end residues are part of each CDR3. The order of the fields is J gene, D gene, V gene, clone size, CDR3 DNA, CDR3 protein. D genes are given only for firm matches. Some rows mark clone size as missing; the rest say once, few, many or name a class of expanded clone.

TRBJ2-1,-,TRBV7-9,-,TGTGCCAGCAGCTCAGGGTCATACAATGAGCAGTTCTTC,CASSSGSYNEQFF
TRBJ2-5,-,TRBV5-8,-,TGTGCCAGCAGCTTCAGGGGATCAGAGACCCAGTACTTC,CASSFRGSETQYF
TRBJ2-5,-,TRBV6-1,-,TGTGCCAGCAGTGAAGGCCAGGATGGGGAGACCCAGTACTTC,CASSEGQDGETQYF
TRBJ2-7,-,TRBV7-2,-,TGTGCCAGCAGCTTAGACTTTCGGGCAGGGGCCTACGAGCAGTACTTC,CASSLDFRAGAYEQYF
TRBJ2-5,-,TRBV9,-,TGTGCCAGCAGCACCCGACCCGGGGAGACCCAGTACTTC,CASSTRPGETQYF
TRBJ2-1,TRBD1,TRBV15,-,TGTGCCACCAGCCGCAGGGGGCCTCCCTCTTACAATGAGCAGTTCTTC,CATSRRGPPSYNEQFF
TRBJ2-2,-,TRBV27,-,TGTGCCAGCAGTTTCCTCAGGGATGTGTCCACCGGGGAGCTGTTTTTT,CASSFLRDVSTGELFF
TRBJ2-5,TRBD1,TRBV5-4,-,TGTGCCAGCAGCAGATCCCGGGACAGCCAACAAGAGACCCAGTACTTC,CASSRSRDSQQETQYF
TRBJ1-4,-,TRBV30,-,TGTGCCTGGTCTGACGGGGGAAATGAAAAACTGTTTTTT,CAWSDGGNEKLFF
TRBJ2-7,TRBD1,TRBV2,-,TGTGCCAGCAGTGAATTATTGGGACAGGCCTACGAGCAGTACTTC,CASSELLGQAYEQYF
TRBJ2-2,-,TRBV6-6,-,TGTGCCAGCAGTGGGTCCGCGCAGGGGTACACCGGGGAGCTGTTTTTT,CASSGSAQGYTGELFF
TRBJ1-2,TRBD1,TRBV5-4,-,TGTGCCAGCAGCTCCAAAACAGGGGAAGGCTATGGCTACACCTTC,CASSSKTGEGYGYTF
TRBJ2-7,TRBD2,TRBV4-1,-,TGCGCCAGCGCTCCGGGGGGCTCCTACGAGCAGTACTTC,CASAPGGSYEQYF
TRBJ2-7,TRBD1,TRBV7-2,-,TGTGCCAGCAGCTTCATGGACAGGGCCCTCTACGAGCAGTACTTC,CASSFMDRALYEQYF
TRBJ1-4,-,TRBV19,-,TGTGCCAGTAGTATGGGATCCAGGGATGAAAAACTGTTTTTT,CASSMGSRDEKLFF
TRBJ2-3,TRBD2,TRBV5-1,-,TGCGCCAGCAGCCCTCCTCGGGGCAGCGGGGGGGGACAACTTAGCACAGATACGCAGTATTTT,CASSPPRGSGGGQLSTDTQYF
TRBJ1-2,TRBD1,TRBV5-1,-,TGCGCCAGCAGCCTGGGGACAGGGGGCTATGGCTACACCTTC,CASSLGTGGYGYTF
TRBJ2-7,-,TRBV10-3,-,TGTGCCATCAGTGAGTCTGGCGGGGTCCGGGAGCAGTACTTC,CAISESGGVREQYF
TRBJ2-2,-,TRBV19,-,TGTGCCAGTAGCCAGGGGAACACCGGGGAGCTGTTTTTT,CASSQGNTGELFF
TRBJ1-1,TRBD1,TRBV30,-,TGTGCCTGGAGTCCCTGGACAGGGGGCGGTTCACAGAACACTGAAGCTTTCTTT,CAWSPWTGGGSQNTEAFF
TRBJ2-6,TRBD1,TRBV7-9,-,TGTGCCAGCAGCTTACGTTTGGGACAGCTGAGCTCTGGGGCCAACGTCCTGACTTTC,CASSLRLGQLSSGANVLTF
TRBJ2-7,TRBD1,TRBV2,-,TGTGCCAGCTCAATGACAGGGGGCAATTTCGGCTCCTACGAGCAGTACTTC,CASSMTGGNFGSYEQYF
TRBJ1-5,TRBD1,TRBV19,-,TGTGCCAGTAGGTTACAGGGGATCAATCAGCCCCAGCATTTT,CASRLQGINQPQHF
TRBJ2-1,-,TRBV29-1,-,TGCAGCGTTGAAGATGGCCTGTCAAGTTCCTACAATGAGCAGTTCTTC,CSVEDGLSSSYNEQFF
TRBJ2-4,TRBD2,TRBV7-2,-,TGTGCCAGCAGCTTGAGGGGCGGGGGGGGAGTAGCCAAAAACATTCAGTACTTC,CASSLRGGGGVAKNIQYF
TRBJ2-7,-,TRBV27,-,TGTGCCAGCAACCCCCTGTCCAGGGTCGGCGAGCAGTACTTC,CASNPLSRVGEQYF
TRBJ2-1,TRBD1,TRBV6-1,-,TGTGCCAGCCCTCCGGGACAGGCAAACAATGAGCAGTTCTTC,CASPPGQANNEQFF
TRBJ2-5,TRBD2,TRBV6-1,-,TGTGCCAGCAGTGAAACGGCTAGCGGGAGCGTAGAGACCCAGTACTTC,CASSETASGSVETQYF
TRBJ2-3,TRBD1,TRBV5-1,-,TGCGCCAGCAGACCCCAGGGGGCGGGAGATACGCAGTATTTT,CASRPQGAGDTQYF
TRBJ2-1,TRBD1,TRBV7-8,-,TGTGCCAGCAGCCCATGGACAGGGGATTGGTATGAGCAGTTCTTC,CASSPWTGDWYEQFF
TRBJ1-4,-,TRBV6-1,few,TGTGCCAGCAGTGATGCGGGTCTGGGGGGTGAAAAACTGTTTTTT,CASSDAGLGGEKLFF
TRBJ2-1,TRBD2,TRBV7-9,-,TGTGCCAGCAGCTCCTTAGCGGGAGTCATAAATGAGCAGTTCTTC,CASSSLAGVINEQFF
TRBJ1-1,TRBD1,TRBV10-3,few,TGTGCCATCACGAGGGGGCGCGAGGACACTGAAGCTTTCTTT,CAITRGREDTEAFF
TRBJ2-2,TRBD2,TRBV7-3,-,TGTGCCAGCAGCTTAAGGGGGGGACCCACCGGGGAGCTGTTTTTT,CASSLRGGPTGELFF
TRBJ1-5,-,TRBV30,-,TGTGCCTGGAGCACAGGTGCCCTCGATCAGCCCCAGCATTTT,CAWSTGALDQPQHF